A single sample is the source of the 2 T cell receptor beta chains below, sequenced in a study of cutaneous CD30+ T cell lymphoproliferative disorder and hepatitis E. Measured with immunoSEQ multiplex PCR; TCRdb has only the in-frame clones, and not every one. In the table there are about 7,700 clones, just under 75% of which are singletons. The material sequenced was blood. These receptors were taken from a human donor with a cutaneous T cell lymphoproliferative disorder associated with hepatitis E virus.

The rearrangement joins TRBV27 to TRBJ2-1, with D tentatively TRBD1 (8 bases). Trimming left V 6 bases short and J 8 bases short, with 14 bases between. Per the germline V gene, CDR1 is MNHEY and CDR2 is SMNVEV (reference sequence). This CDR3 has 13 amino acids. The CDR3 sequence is CASSRTGGDEQFF. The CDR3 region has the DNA TGTGCCAGCAGCCGAACAGGGGGGGATGAGCAGTTCTTC.

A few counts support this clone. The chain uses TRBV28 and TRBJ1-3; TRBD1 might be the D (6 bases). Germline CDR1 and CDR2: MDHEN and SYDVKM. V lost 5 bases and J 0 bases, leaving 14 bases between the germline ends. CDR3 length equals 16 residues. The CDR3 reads CASSPRQDFSGNTIYF. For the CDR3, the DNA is TGTGCCAGCAGTCCCCGACAGGACTTCTCTGGAAACACCATATATTTT.